This entry is about one T cell receptor (beta chain). These data belong to a study of T cell responses to AZD1222 COVID-19 vaccine. Germline values: CDR1 LNHDA, CDR2 SQIVND (reference sequence). The V end was cut by 3 bases, the J end by 0 bases, with 8 bases between. The CDR3 has 14 residues. Only in-frame clones appear in the TCRdb table, and some are missing; sequencing was by immunoSEQ multiplex PCR. The sample holds over 60,000 clones, 80% to 90% seen once. V is TRBV19 and J is TRBJ1-2; no clear D. The sample was peripheral blood, taken on day 0 of AZD1222 vaccination. The TCR comes from an adult in good health. The CDR3 here is CASSISVSNYGYTF. CDR3 DNA sequence: TGTGCCAGTAGTATCAGTGTTTCTAACTATGGCTACACCTTC.